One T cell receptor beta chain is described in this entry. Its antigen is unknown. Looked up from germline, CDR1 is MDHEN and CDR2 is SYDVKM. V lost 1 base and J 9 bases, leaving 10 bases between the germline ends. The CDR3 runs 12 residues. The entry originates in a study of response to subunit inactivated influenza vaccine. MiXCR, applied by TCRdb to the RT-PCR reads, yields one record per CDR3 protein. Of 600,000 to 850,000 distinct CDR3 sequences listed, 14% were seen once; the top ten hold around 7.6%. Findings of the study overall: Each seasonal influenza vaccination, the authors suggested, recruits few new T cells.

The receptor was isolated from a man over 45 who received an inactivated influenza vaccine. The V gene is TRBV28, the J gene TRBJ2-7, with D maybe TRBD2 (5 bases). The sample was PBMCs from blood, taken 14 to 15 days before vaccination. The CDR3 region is CASSLSWTGQYF. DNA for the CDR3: TGTGCCAGCAGTTTATCCTGGACTGGGCAGTACTTC.